A selection of T cell receptor beta chains follows, all from one sample in a study of CD8 T cells in ankylosing spondylitis. MiXCR, run by TCRdb on the 5' RACE reads, gives a single entry per CDR3 protein. There are 250,000 or so distinct CDR3 sequences in the sample; more than 20% occur only once, and less than 0.75% lies in the top ten. The sequenced material came from blood, either unsorted or a sorted T cell fraction (not recorded which). The origin of the receptors is a male donor with ankylosing spondylitis or in good health (not recorded which). The CDR3 runs from the conserved cysteine through the conserved F or W. D genes are given only for firm matches. Only part of the rows carry a size: once, few, many, or a class if the clone is expanded.

d_gene,abundance,j_gene,v_gene,CDR3aa,CDR3nt
.,.,TRBJ2-7,TRBV15,CATRGGVEDEQYF,TGTGCCACCAGAGGCGGGGTTGAGGACGAGCAGTACTTC
.,many,TRBJ2-1,TRBV20-1,CSAISPGRARFF,TGCAGTGCGATCTCTCCGGGGCGGGCACGGTTCTTC
TRBD1,few,TRBJ2-5,TRBV20-1,CSALGQGVGSGETQYF,TGCAGTGCCCTGGGACAGGGAGTAGGCTCCGGAGAGACCCAGTACTTC
.,many,TRBJ2-5,TRBV24-1,CATSDLGTDTWGEETQYF,TGTGCCACCAGTGATTTGGGCACCGACACATGGGGTGAAGAGACCCAGTACTTC
.,.,TRBJ2-7,TRBV2,CASRDGRTTLYEQYF,TGTGCCAGCAGAGACGGACGTACGACCCTCTACGAGCAGTACTTC
.,many,TRBJ1-2,TRBV7-9,CASSLDLGGYTF,TGTGCCAGCAGCTTAGATTTGGGCGGCTACACCTTC
TRBD2,.,TRBJ2-1,TRBV9,CASSVKAGGINEQFF,TGTGCCAGCAGCGTTAAGGCGGGGGGGATCAATGAGCAGTTCTTC
TRBD1,many,TRBJ2-2,TRBV20-1,CSAGQGGGSGELFF,TGCAGTGCTGGACAGGGGGGTGGATCCGGGGAGCTGTTTTTT
TRBD1,many,TRBJ1-1,TRBV2,CASIYQGANAEAFF,TGTGCCAGCATTTATCAGGGGGCGAATGCTGAAGCTTTCTTT
TRBD2,.,TRBJ2-3,TRBV5-4,CASSLVVKRGSDTQYF,TGTGCCAGCAGCTTGGTAGTTAAGCGGGGTTCTGATACGCAGTATTTT
.,.,TRBJ2-5,TRBV20-1,CSATRTVKETQYF,TGCAGTGCTACACGGACAGTTAAAGAGACCCAGTACTTC
.,once,TRBJ2-3,TRBV29-1,CSVDQGADTQYF,TGCAGCGTCGATCAAGGGGCAGATACGCAGTATTTT
TRBD1,.,TRBJ1-1,TRBV18,CASSPYRGPSEAFF,TGTGCCAGCTCACCGTACAGGGGGCCCTCCGAAGCTTTCTTT
.,many,TRBJ2-2,TRBV12-3/TRBV12-4,CASSLALNTGELFF,TGTGCCAGCAGTTTAGCCCTTAACACCGGGGAGCTGTTTTTT
.,.,TRBJ1-3,TRBV3-1,CASSQGQAAGGTIYF,TGTGCCAGCAGCCAAGGTCAGGCGGCCGGTGGCACCATATATTTT
.,few,TRBJ2-3,TRBV20-1,CSARTPGHTQYF,TGCAGTGCTAGAACCCCGGGGCATACGCAGTATTTT
.,.,TRBJ2-7,TRBV20-1,CSARDDYEQYF,TGCAGTGCTAGAGATGACTACGAGCAGTACTTC
TRBD2,many,TRBJ2-1,TRBV6-1,CASSLGLAGATFF,TGTGCCAGCAGTCTGGGACTAGCGGGGGCTACGTTCTTC
TRBD2,few,TRBJ2-3,TRBV5-5,CASSPGTSGVDTQYF,TGTGCCAGCAGCCCCGGGACTAGCGGGGTGGATACGCAGTATTTT
TRBD1,.,TRBJ2-1,TRBV12-3/TRBV12-4,CAISWEQGVGQSYNEQFF,TGTGCCATCAGTTGGGAGCAGGGGGTTGGGCAATCCTACAATGAGCAGTTCTTC
.,.,TRBJ2-1,TRBV24-1,CATSDVEGYEQFF,TGTGCCACCAGTGACGTTGAGGGCTACGAGCAGTTCTTC
.,few,TRBJ2-3,TRBV10-2,CASSELTPTDTQYF,TGCGCCAGCAGTGAGTTAACTCCCACAGATACGCAGTATTTT
.,.,TRBJ2-7,TRBV20-1,CSAAFPAGPYEQYF,TGCAGTGCCGCGTTCCCGGCAGGGCCCTACGAGCAGTACTTC
.,many,TRBJ2-7,TRBV6-1,CASSEVVYEQYF,TGTGCCAGCAGTGAAGTAGTCTACGAGCAGTACTTC
.,few,TRBJ2-1,TRBV29-1,CSVRNTNADEQFF,TGCAGCGTTCGGAATACCAACGCCGATGAGCAGTTCTTC
.,many,TRBJ1-2,TRBV20-1,CSASRPPDRGYTF,TGCAGTGCTAGCCGGCCACCTGATCGTGGCTACACCTTC
TRBD2,.,TRBJ2-4,TRBV10-3,CAISERSGGQNIQYF,TGTGCCATCAGTGAACGTAGCGGGGGGCAAAACATTCAGTACTTC
.,few,TRBJ1-1,TRBV20-1,CLGLKNTEAFF,TGCCTGGGGCTGAAGAACACTGAAGCTTTCTTT
.,few,TRBJ2-7,TRBV27,CASSLRHNYEQYF,TGTGCCAGCAGTTTGCGACACAACTACGAGCAGTACTTC
.,many,TRBJ2-1,TRBV20-1,CSAGTSDEQFF,TGCAGTGCAGGGACTTCGGATGAGCAGTTCTTC
TRBD1,.,TRBJ2-5,TRBV29-1,CSVEPGGEETQYF,TGCAGCGTTGAGCCAGGGGGTGAAGAGACCCAGTACTTC
.,few,TRBJ2-3,TRBV20-1,CSGLRGGPTDTQYF,TGCAGTGGGCTTCGCGGGGGCCCCACAGATACGCAGTATTTT
.,many,TRBJ2-3,TRBV12-3/TRBV12-4,CASSLGQVSWTDTQYF,TGTGCCAGCAGTTTAGGGCAGGTCAGTTGGACAGATACGCAGTATTTT
.,.,TRBJ2-1,TRBV20-1,CSARETRNYNEQFF,TGCAGTGCTAGAGAGACTAGAAACTACAATGAGCAGTTCTTC
.,.,TRBJ2-5,TRBV12-3/TRBV12-4,CASSSRGKPQETQYF,TGTGCCAGCAGTTCGAGGGGCAAGCCCCAAGAGACCCAGTACTTC
.,.,TRBJ2-1,TRBV5-1,CASSLGLINEQFF,TGCGCCAGCAGCTTGGGGTTGATCAATGAGCAGTTCTTC
.,.,TRBJ1-1,TRBV20-1,CSARDPGAWDTEAFF,TGCAGTGCTAGAGATCCGGGGGCTTGGGACACTGAAGCTTTCTTT
.,.,TRBJ1-5,TRBV12-3/TRBV12-4,CASRTEAGSNQPQHF,TGTGCCAGCAGAACCGAAGCGGGTAGCAATCAGCCCCAGCATTTT
TRBD2,few,TRBJ2-7,TRBV20-1,CSARSRLAGIHEQYF,TGCAGTGCTAGATCTCGACTAGCGGGGATCCACGAGCAGTACTTC
.,many,TRBJ1-1,TRBV6-1,CASKNPVGNTEAFF,TGTGCCAGCAAAAACCCTGTGGGGAACACTGAAGCTTTCTTT
.,many,TRBJ1-5,TRBV29-1,CSVVGGGNQPQHF,TGCAGCGTTGTAGGTGGGGGCAATCAGCCCCAGCATTTT